This TCR beta chain was sequenced in a study of shared clonotypes between healthy human individuals. Study context: Those who served as donors were a couple of women and a few men between the ages of 18 and 49.

Deep-level running was used for the assay. Profiling relied on immunoSEQ multiplex PCR, and the TCRdb table lists in-frame clones only, not all of them. This sample carries under 600,000 clones, roughly 72% of them seen once, and the ten largest clones take about 11%. Trimming removed 0 bases from V and 3 bases from J; junction bases left unmatched: 6. CDR1 and CDR2 from the germline V gene are LGHNA and YSLEER. The CDR3 is 17 amino acids. Sequencing was carried out using PBMCs. This sequence was found in a woman aged 40-49 years in good health. Some clones in this sample may be carry-over from other donors' samples. The chain joins TRBV4-3 to TRBJ2-3; 10 nucleotides agree with TRBD1. The CDR3 protein is CASSQDMGQGKTDTQYF. In nucleotides, the CDR3 is TGCGCCAGCAGCCAAGATATGGGACAGGGGAAGACAGATACGCAGTATTTT.